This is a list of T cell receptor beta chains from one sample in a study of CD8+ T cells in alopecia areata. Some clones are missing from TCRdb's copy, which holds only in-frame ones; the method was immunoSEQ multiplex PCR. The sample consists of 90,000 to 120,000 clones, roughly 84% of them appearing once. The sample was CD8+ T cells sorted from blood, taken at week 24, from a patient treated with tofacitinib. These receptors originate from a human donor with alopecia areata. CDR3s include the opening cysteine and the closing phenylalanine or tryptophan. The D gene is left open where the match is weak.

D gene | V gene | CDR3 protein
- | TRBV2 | CASSEDRDLGGDTQYF
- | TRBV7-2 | CASSPGGRRNNSPLHF
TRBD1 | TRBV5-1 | CASSLEWTGSSYNSPLHF
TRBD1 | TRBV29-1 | CSVGGQGSYEQYF
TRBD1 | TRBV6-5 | CASSPGTGEQPQHF
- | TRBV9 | CASSVVGSPEAFF
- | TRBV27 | CASRPLGGGRKDEQYF
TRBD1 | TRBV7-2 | CASSPWTGYEQYF
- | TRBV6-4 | CASSETPERRETQYF
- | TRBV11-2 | CASSSTPYNEQFF
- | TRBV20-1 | CSAPRETQYF
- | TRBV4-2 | CASSQDQDRTTDTQYF
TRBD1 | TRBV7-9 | CASSSSTGEHYGYTF
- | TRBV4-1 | CASSQEGANYEQYF
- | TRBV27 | CASSYDLGRSTDTQYF
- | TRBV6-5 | CASSYFSDGYEQYF
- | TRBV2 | CASSDALAYEQYF
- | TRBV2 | CASFQETQYF
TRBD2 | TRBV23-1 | CASSQSNRLAGVFGYQETQYF
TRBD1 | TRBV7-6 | CASSNPGQTTRANVLTF
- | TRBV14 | CASSQSFWSSGNTIYF
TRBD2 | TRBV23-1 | CASTPREKDRPQETQYF
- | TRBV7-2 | CASSLGVGVLAKNIQYF
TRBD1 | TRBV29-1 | CSEGADNNEQFF
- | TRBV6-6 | CASSLRGDQPQHF
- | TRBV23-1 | CASFRRGSYNSPLHF
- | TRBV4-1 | CASSLTTGGRGNTEAFF
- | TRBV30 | CAWSVVGAAGELFF
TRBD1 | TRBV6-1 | CASMDRAHGANVLTF
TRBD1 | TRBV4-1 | CASSHGQGDEQYF
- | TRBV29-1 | CSVEDSAHYEQYF
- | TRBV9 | CASSVDVGVAYEQYF
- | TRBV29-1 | CSARGGHDYEQYF
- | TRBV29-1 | CSVEDQVGAFF
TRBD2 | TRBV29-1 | CSVEDLSGAFTGELFF
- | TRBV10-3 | CAISDVSKAPANYGYTF
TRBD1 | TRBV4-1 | CASSQTGDEQYF
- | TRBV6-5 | CASSYSQGGGQETQYF
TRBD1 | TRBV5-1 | CASSGGTGDIYGYTF
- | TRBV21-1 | CASLGYQETQYF
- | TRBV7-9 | CASSLRTPELFF
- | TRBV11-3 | CASSSRDFNNEQFF
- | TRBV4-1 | CASSLRAVLGADEQFF
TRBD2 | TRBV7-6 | CASSSRAGEVADTQYF
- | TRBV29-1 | CSVPAGNTGELFF
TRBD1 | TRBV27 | CASSWTGLSEQYF
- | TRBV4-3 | CASSQDLQGGYEQYF
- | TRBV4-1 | CASSQDPPYNEQFF
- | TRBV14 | CASSQTGLNTEAFF
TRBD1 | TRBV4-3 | CASSQDLGQGTEAFF
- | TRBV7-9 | CASSPRRGCNQPQHF
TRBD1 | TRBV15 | CATSGDRGLYEKLFF
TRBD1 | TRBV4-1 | CASSPPGQEIGRNTEAFF